The next 27 T cell receptor beta chains were all read from a single sample in a study of shared clonotypes between healthy human individuals. Method: immunoSEQ multiplex PCR; TCRdb's copy keeps in-frame clones and lacks some. In the table there are around 430,000 clones, about four fifths of which are singletons. Material for sequencing was PBMCs. Receptors originate from a middle-aged woman in good health. Some clones in this sample may be carry-over from other donors' samples.

This clone came up a few times. The chain links TRBV6-4 to TRBJ2-7; D unclear. With 6 bases removed from V and 4 bases from J, the gap between germline ends came to 16 bases. CDR1 MRHNA and CDR2 SNTAGT come from the germline V gene. The CDR3 covers 14 residues. DNA for the CDR3: TGTGCCAGCAGCCACGCCCCGGCTCCTTACGAGCAGTACTTC. It translates to CASSHAPAPYEQYF.

The chain employs TRBV19 and TRBJ1-5; D gene uncertain. Trimming removed 6 bases from V and 3 bases from J, with 15 bases in between. The CDR3 runs 15 residues. CDR1 is LNHDA, CDR2 SQIVND, per germline (reference sequence). The CDR3 spells CASRPPGGVNQPQHF. For the CDR3, the DNA is TGTGCCAGTAGACCTCCAGGTGGGGTCAATCAGCCCCAGCATTTT.

This chain uses TRBV6-4 with TRBJ1-4; D remains unclear. The CDR3 loop spans 16 amino acids. Germline V gene lookup returns CDR1 MRHNA and CDR2 SNTAGT. V was trimmed by 3 bases and J by 0 bases, leaving 11 bases between them. Here the CDR3 DNA reads TGTGCCAGCAGTGAGCAGGCAGCAACAACTAATGAAAAACTGTTTTTT. Encoded protein: CASSEQAATTNEKLFF.

There are many counts of this clone. The V and J genes are TRBV11-2 and TRBJ1-3, with a weak D call TRBD1 (5 bases). Germline lookup yields CDR1 SGHAT and CDR2 FQNNGV. V was trimmed by 2 bases and J by 3 bases, leaving 17 bases between them. The length of the CDR3 is 17 residues. CDR3 DNA sequence: TGTGCCAGCAGCTTATGGGGGGAGAGTCCTTTTGGAAACACCATATATTTT. Translating it yields CASSLWGESPFGNTIYF.

This chain connects TRBV6-5 to TRBJ2-7, with 9 bases matching TRBD2. The CDR3 totals 14 residues. Trimming removed 4 bases from V and 3 bases from J; junction bases left unmatched: 4. Germline CDR1 is MNHEY and CDR2 is SVGAGI. As DNA, the CDR3 is TGTGCCAGCAGTTTCGGGACTAGCAGCTACGAGCAGTACTTC. Translation: CASSFGTSSYEQYF.

J is TRBJ1-1 and V is TRBV6-5; 11 nucleotides match TRBD1. This CDR3 has 15 residues. Germline V gives CDR1 MNHEY, CDR2 SVGAGI. V gave up 6 bases and J gave up 7 bases; unmatched junction bases: 10. CDR3 bases: TGTGCCAGCAGAGACACCGGGACAGGGGGAATTGAAGCTTTCTTT. Amino acids: CASRDTGTGGIEAFF.

The genes are TRBV19 and TRBJ1-4; TRBD1 aligns across 8 bases. CDR1 and CDR2 from the germline V gene are LNHDA and SQIVND (reference sequence). Trimming cost V 9 bases and J 5 bases; bases outside gene matches: 5. The CDR3 is 13 amino acids. The CDR3 region has the DNA TGTGCCAGCAAGGGACAGGTGAATGAAAAACTGTTTTTT. It specifies CASKGQVNEKLFF.

The chain links TRBV30 to TRBJ2-7; D uncertain. V was cut by 5 bases and J by 6 bases, with 11 bases left in between. The CDR3 sequence is 11 residues long. Germline loops: CDR1 GTSNPN, CDR2 SVGIG (reference sequence). The CDR3 reads CAWAPFAEQYF. The CDR3 DNA is TGTGCCTGGGCCCCCTTCGCCGAGCAGTACTTC.

This clone was detected a few times. The chain joins TRBV7-8 to TRBJ2-7, with 12 bases aligning to TRBD2. Germline lookup yields CDR1 SGHVS and CDR2 FQNEAQ. This CDR3 is 15 amino acids long. The junction had 9 bases not matched to a gene; V was cut back by 5 bases and J by 7 bases. The CDR3 spells CASSLGTSGSSEQYF. In DNA form, the CDR3 reads TGTGCCAGCAGCCTTGGGACTAGCGGGTCGAGTGAGCAGTACTTC.

The chain joins TRBV7-9 to TRBJ2-1; D not resolved. The germline CDR1 and CDR2 sequences are SEHNR and FQNEAQ (reference sequence). The length of the CDR3 is 15 residues. V lost 5 bases, J lost 3 bases, and 14 bases lay in between. The CDR3 reads CASSPLGPLYNEQFF. CDR3 nucleotide sequence: TGTGCCAGCAGCCCGCTCGGACCCCTCTACAATGAGCAGTTCTTC.

The chain combines TRBV6-5 with TRBJ2-7; 9 nucleotides align to TRBD1. The CDR3 sequence is 14 residues long. Germline V gene lookup returns CDR1 MNHEY and CDR2 SVGAGI. The V segment lost 4 bases and the J segment 4 bases; nucleotides outside the gene matches: 5. CDR3 in amino acids: CASSSPGQGYEQYF. Here the CDR3 DNA reads TGTGCCAGCAGTTCACCGGGACAGGGTTACGAGCAGTACTTC.

A note on this clone: Within the sample, other DNA sequences also encode this same CDR3. The J gene is TRBJ2-5, the V gene TRBV7-9; the D gene is possibly TRBD1 (5 bases). Looked up from germline, CDR1 is SEHNR and CDR2 is FQNEAQ (reference sequence). The CDR3 spans 12 residues. V gave up 6 bases and J gave up 4 bases, with 9 bases separating them. This CDR3 is CASSQGGETQYF. CDR3 nucleotide sequence: TGTGCCAGCAGTCAGGGTGGAGAGACCCAGTACTTC.

This chain connects TRBV27 to TRBJ1-1; D might be TRBD1 (5 bases). The germline V gene encodes CDR1 MNHEY and CDR2 SMNVEV (reference sequence). V was cut by 5 bases and J by 4 bases, with 14 bases left in between. The CDR3 sequence is 14 residues long. CDR3 sequence reads: CASSLTRGGTEAFF. As DNA, the CDR3 is TGTGCCAGCAGTCTTACCCGGGGGGGCACTGAAGCTTTCTTT.

V and J are TRBV7-3 and TRBJ2-3; D perhaps matches TRBD2 (5 bases). V lost 2 bases, J lost 4 bases, and 10 bases lay in between. The CDR3 is made up of 14 amino acids. The germline V gene has CDR1 SGHTA and CDR2 FQGTGA. DNA for the CDR3: TGTGCCAGCAGCTTAGGGCTAGCATCAGATACGCAGTATTTT. This gives the protein CASSLGLASDTQYF.

This clone was counted only a few times. This sequence joins TRBV28 and TRBJ2-7; D possibly corresponds to TRBD1 (5 bases). Germline CDR1 is MDHEN and CDR2 is SYDVKM. With 3 bases removed from V and 4 bases from J, the gap between germline ends came to 10 bases. The CDR3 runs to 13 residues. In nucleotides, the CDR3 is TGTGCCAGCAGTTTGGGGCAGCCTTACGAGCAGTACTTC. It yields the protein CASSLGQPYEQYF. The full variable domain, its missing parts supplied by reference TRBV28 and TRBJ2-7, is DVKVTQSSRYLVKRTGEKVFLECVQDMDHENMFWYRQDPGLGLRLIYFSYDVKMKEKGDIPEGYSVSREKKERFSLILESASTNQTSMYLCASSLGQPYEQYFGPGTRLTVT.

The chain combines TRBV5-1 with TRBJ2-7, with D perhaps TRBD1 (5 bases). Trimming left V 4 bases short and J 2 bases short, with 16 bases between. This CDR3 is built from 15 residues. In germline, CDR1 is SGHRS, CDR2 YFSETQ. CDR3 region: CASSPMGQGTYEQYF. Written as DNA, the CDR3 is TGCGCCAGCAGCCCGATGGGGCAGGGCACCTACGAGCAGTACTTC. Full variable domain (remainder filled in from reference TRBV5-1 and TRBJ2-7): KAGVTQTPRYLIKTRGQQVTLSCSPISGHRSVSWYQQTPGQGLQFLFEYFSETQRNKGNFPGRFSGRQFSNSRSEMNVSTLELGDSALYLCASSPMGQGTYEQYFGPGTRLTVT.

In its sample, this clone was seen a few times. V gene TRBV2 combines with J gene TRBJ2-7; no clear D gene. V was pared by 6 bases and J by 4 bases, with 10 bases between. CDR3 length: 12 amino acids. Germline V lookup: CDR1 SNHLY, CDR2 FYNNEI. The CDR3 loop reads CASSRQIYEQYF. CDR3 nucleotide sequence: TGTGCCAGCAGCAGGCAGATTTACGAGCAGTACTTC.

The CDR3 bases are TGTGCCAGCAGCGTACTAGCGGGAGGGTCCACCGGGGAGCTGTTTTTT. Translated, it gives CASSVLAGGSTGELFF. V gene TRBV7-8 combines with J gene TRBJ2-2, with TRBD2 identical over 13 bases. With V trimmed by 5 bases and J by 4 bases, 4 bases remained unmatched. Germline assignment: CDR1 SGHVS and CDR2 FQNEAQ. The CDR3 extends over 16 amino acids. Complete variable domain (other parts from reference TRBV7-8 and TRBJ2-2): GAGVSQSPRYKVAKRGQDVALRCDPISGHVSLFWYQQALGQGPEFLTYFQNEAQLDKSGLPSDRFFAERPEGSVSTLKIQRTQQEDSAVYLCASSVLAGGSTGELFFGEGSRLTVL.

The CDR3 bases are TGTGCCAGCAGAGCAGGGGTAAGGTCCTACAATGAGCAGTTCTTC. Translating it yields CASRAGVRSYNEQFF. The chain joins TRBV6-5 to TRBJ2-1, with TRBD1 as a possible D gene (6 bases). Per germline, CDR1 MNHEY and CDR2 SVGAGI. Trimming removed 6 bases from V and 1 base from J, with 13 bases in between. The CDR3 is 15 amino acids.

CDR3: CASSFRLAGSSTDTQYF. The DNA of the CDR3 is TGCGCCAGCAGCTTCAGACTAGCGGGATCTAGCACAGATACGCAGTATTTT. This chain links TRBV5-1 with TRBJ2-3; 11 bases agree with TRBD2. J was trimmed by 0 bases and V by 2 bases; bases with no gene match: 5. Germline values: CDR1 SGHRS, CDR2 YFSETQ. The CDR3 loop spans 17 amino acids.

This clone was observed a handful of times. The V and J genes are TRBV27 and TRBJ2-3; no clear D gene. Germline CDR1 reads MNHEY; CDR2 reads SMNVEV (reference sequence). V was trimmed by 8 bases and J by 3 bases, leaving 9 bases between them. This CDR3 is 12 amino acids long. CDR3 in amino acids: CASYSNTDTQYF. The CDR3 nucleotides are TGTGCCAGCTATTCGAATACAGATACGCAGTATTTT.

The chain couples TRBV29-1 to TRBJ2-1, with 8 bases fitting TRBD2. Germline values: CDR1 SQVTM, CDR2 ANQGSEA. V was clipped by 6 bases and J by 9 bases; unmatched bases: 13. The CDR3 totals 14 residues. CDR3 coding DNA: TGCAGCGTCTGGACTAGCAGAGGGAGGGGTGAGCAGTTCTTC. Residues: CSVWTSRGRGEQFF.

This clone was seen once. The chain joins TRBV5-1 to TRBJ2-5, with a tentative D call TRBD2 (5 bases). The V and J ends lost 5 bases and 5 bases respectively, with 16 bases between them. The CDR3 totals 14 residues. CDR1 is SGHRS, CDR2 YFSETQ, per germline. The CDR3 reads CASSLDKTGETQYF. The CDR3 bases are TGCGCCAGCAGTCTCGACAAGACGGGGGAGACCCAGTACTTC.

CDR3 nucleotide sequence: TGTGCCAGCAGTTTCGCGACCGGGGAGCTGTTTTTT. Its translation is CASSFATGELFF. This chain links TRBV28 with TRBJ2-2; the D is unclear. The CDR3 runs to 12 residues. Between the trimmed V and J ends, which lost 3 bases and 5 bases, there was a span of 4 bases. Germline-derived CDR1 and CDR2 are MDHEN and SYDVKM. Variable domain in full (rest from reference TRBV28 and TRBJ2-2): DVKVTQSSRYLVKRTGEKVFLECVQDMDHENMFWYRQDPGLGLRLIYFSYDVKMKEKGDIPEGYSVSREKKERFSLILESASTNQTSMYLCASSFATGELFFGEGSRLTVL.

The chain combines TRBV29-1 with TRBJ2-1, with D unclear. Trimming shortened V by 7 bases and J by 6 bases, and 16 bases separated the two germline ends. CDR1 SQVTM and CDR2 ANQGSEA come from the germline V gene. This CDR3 contains 13 residues. CDR3 nucleotides: TGCAGCGGATCAAGGACCCTCTCCAATGAGCAGTTCTTC. It translates to CSGSRTLSNEQFF.

Note on this clone: Mismatch with germline at one junction end may stem from a read error. The J gene is TRBJ2-1, the V gene TRBV25-1; D unresolved. Germline V lookup: CDR1 MGHDK, CDR2 SYGVNS. The CDR3 totals 14 residues. CDR3 sequence: CVSSDIKPYNEQFF. CDR3 bases: TGTGTCAGCAGTGACATAAAACCCTACAATGAGCAGTTCTTC.

The CDR3 spells CASSLEAGVVNEQFF. The CDR3 nucleotides are TGTGCCAGCAGCTTAGAGGCGGGAGTGGTTAATGAGCAGTTCTTC. This sequence joins TRBV7-8 and TRBJ2-1; TRBD2 matches at 7 bases. J was trimmed by 7 bases and V by 1 base; bases with no gene match: 7. CDR3 length: 15 amino acids. Germline-derived CDR1 and CDR2 are SGHVS and FQNEAQ.